Below, 32 T cell receptor beta chains from the same sample are listed, as sequenced in a study of shared clonotypes between healthy human individuals. Naivety among CD8 cells was defined by CD45RO negativity and positive CCR7 selection, thereby excluding terminally differentiated effector memory CD45RA+ cells. Profiled with immunoSEQ multiplex PCR; TCRdb holds only in-frame clones, not every one. There are millions of clones in the sample; roughly 91% occur only once, and 1.5% to 2% lies in the top ten. Sequencing was done on a sample of naive CD8+ T cells from PBMCs. The receptors derive from a man aged 18 to 30 in good health. Some clones in this sample may be carry-over from other donors' samples.

This chain connects TRBV5-5 to TRBJ1-1, with no clear D. The CDR3 is made up of 13 amino acids. Per germline, CDR1 SGHKS and CDR2 YYEKEE (reference sequence). V was shortened by 4 bases and J by 6 bases, with 13 bases between the two germline ends. The CDR3 DNA reads as TGTGCCAGCAGCATTACCCCGTTCCCTGAAGCTTTCTTT. Translation: CASSITPFPEAFF.

The chain recombines TRBV27 with TRBJ2-5, with 7 bases that match TRBD2. Germline V CDR1 and CDR2: MNHEY, SMNVEV (reference sequence). J gave up 2 bases and V 2 bases, and 2 bases lay outside the gene matches. The CDR3 loop spans 14 amino acids. In nucleotides, the CDR3 is TGTGCCAGCAGTTTAATCGGGGGGCAAGAGACCCAGTACTTC. Translating it yields CASSLIGGQETQYF.

This chain uses TRBV6-6 with TRBJ1-1; 7 nucleotides agree with TRBD1. After removal of 7 bases from V and 0 bases from J, the junction contained 11 bases not matched to a gene. The germline gives CDR1 MNHNY, CDR2 SVGAGI (reference sequence). The CDR3 is 16 residues long. DNA of the CDR3: TGTGCCAGCACCCGGGACAGCCCAATGATGAACACTGAAGCTTTCTTT. The encoded protein is CASTRDSPMMNTEAFF.

The rearrangement links TRBV28 to TRBJ2-1; tentatively, D is TRBD2 (5 bases). V was shortened by 3 bases and J by 7 bases, with 19 bases between the two germline ends. Germline V lookup: CDR1 MDHEN, CDR2 SYDVKM. The CDR3 consists of 16 residues. In nucleotides, the CDR3 is TGTGCCAGCAGTTTTGTAAATGGACTCGTGGGGAATGAGCAGTTCTTC. This codes for CASSFVNGLVGNEQFF.

This chain uses TRBV4-2 with TRBJ2-1; TRBD2 aligns across 10 bases. The CDR3 runs to 17 residues. The V gene's germline CDR1 is LGHNA and CDR2 YNFKEQ. The V and J ends lost 2 bases and 3 bases, in that order; junction bases with no gene match: 7. CDR3 sequence: CASSQPGSGRRYNEQFF. The CDR3 coding sequence is TGTGCCAGCAGCCAACCAGGTAGCGGGAGGCGCTACAATGAGCAGTTCTTC.

V is TRBV5-3 and J is TRBJ1-1, with 7 bases that match TRBD1. TRBV5-3 is reported as an ORF; its role is uncertain. The CDR3 has 18 amino acids. After removal of 2 bases from V and 1 base from J, the junction contained 14 bases not matched to a gene. The CDR3 here is CARSFPGGTHCPNTEAFF. CDR3 DNA: TGTGCCAGAAGCTTCCCAGGGGGGACCCATTGCCCGAACACTGAAGCTTTCTTT.

In the case of this clone: This CDR3 is also generated by other DNA sequences in the sample. J is TRBJ2-7 and V is TRBV4-1, with D uncertain. The CDR3 spans 14 residues. Germline V gene sequence: CDR1 MGHRA, CDR2 YSYEKL. Trimming left V 1 base short and J 0 bases short, with 7 bases between. The CDR3 DNA sequence: TGCGCCAGCAGCCAAGTTCCCCTCTCCTACGAGCAGTACTTC. Its protein is CASSQVPLSYEQYF.

The chain links TRBV4-1 to TRBJ2-1; tentatively, D is TRBD1 (5 bases). With 0 bases removed from V and 15 bases from J, the gap between germline ends came to 18 bases. Looked up from germline, CDR1 is MGHRA and CDR2 is YSYEKL. The CDR3 consists of 14 residues. The CDR3 reads CASSQDQDRPSPFF. In DNA, the CDR3 is TGCGCCAGCAGCCAAGATCAAGACAGACCCTCCCCGTTCTTC.

The chain employs TRBV4-3 and TRBJ2-7, with 8 positions matching TRBD2. Looked up from germline, CDR1 is LGHNA and CDR2 is YSLEER. V lost 1 base to trimming and J lost 3 bases; unmatched junction nucleotides: 23. This CDR3 region has 21 residues. CDR3 sequence reads: CASSQVNFRSGRGGAHYEQYF. The CDR3 DNA reads TGCGCCAGCAGCCAAGTGAATTTTCGGAGCGGGAGAGGTGGGGCCCACTACGAGCAGTACTTC.

V and J are TRBV5-8 and TRBJ1-5, with D maybe TRBD1 (5 bases). Per germline, CDR1 SGHTS and CDR2 YDEGEE. Trimming left V 1 base short and J 6 bases short, with 17 bases between. This CDR3 spans 16 amino acids. The CDR3 region has the DNA TGTGCCAGCAGCTTGTTCGCAGGGAAAGGGACTCAGCCCCAGCATTTT. Amino acids: CASSLFAGKGTQPQHF.

V gene TRBV28 combines with J gene TRBJ1-4; tentative D call: TRBD1 (5 bases). The CDR3 covers 17 residues. The ends were cut back, 6 bases at V and 5 bases at J, with 22 bases in the middle. Per germline, CDR1 MDHEN and CDR2 SYDVKM. For the CDR3, the DNA is TGTGCCAGCAGGGGCTGGGGCGCCTCGGTGGTGAATGAAAAACTGTTTTTT. Translating it yields CASRGWGASVVNEKLFF.

The chain links TRBV11-1 to TRBJ2-7; 7 positions match TRBD1. Per germline, CDR1 SGHAT and CDR2 FQDESV (reference sequence). The CDR3 is 14 amino acids. With V trimmed by 5 bases and J by 2 bases, 6 bases remained unmatched. The CDR3 sequence: CASSRWDSTYEQYF. The CDR3 nucleotides read TGTGCCAGCAGCCGCTGGGACAGTACCTACGAGCAGTACTTC.

The chain couples TRBV4-1 to TRBJ1-1, with D perhaps TRBD1 (5 bases). Looked up from germline, CDR1 is MGHRA and CDR2 is YSYEKL. The V end was cut by 0 bases, the J end by 4 bases, with 15 bases between. The CDR3 contains 16 residues. CDR3 protein: CASSQESGALSTEAFF. The CDR3 coding sequence is TGCGCCAGCAGCCAAGAATCCGGGGCGCTGAGCACTGAAGCTTTCTTT.

The chain couples TRBV30 to TRBJ1-2; D gene ambiguous. Trimming stripped 2 bases from V and 8 bases from J, with 12 bases between. This CDR3 has 12 amino acids. Germline loops: CDR1 GTSNPN, CDR2 SVGIG (reference sequence). CDR3 sequence reads: CAWSIVYEGYTF. Here the CDR3 DNA reads TGTGCCTGGAGTATCGTTTACGAGGGCTACACCTTC.

The chain carries TRBV25-1 and TRBJ1-2; D may be TRBD1 (6 bases). The germline V and J ends were trimmed by 7 bases and 0 bases, with 18 bases remaining between them. Germline CDR1 and CDR2: MGHDK and SYGVNS. CDR3 length: 16 amino acids. CDR3 sequence reads: CASKALGDTANYGYTF. As DNA, the CDR3 is TGTGCCAGCAAGGCACTGGGGGACACAGCTAACTATGGCTACACCTTC.

Remarks on this clone: The conserved phenylalanine or tryptophan is not found at the CDR3 terminus, so this likely reflects a read error. Because the CDR3's place on the DNA is in doubt, the DNA is left out and the CDR3 is given as listed by TCRdb. The rearrangement joins TRBV27 to TRBJ2-7; the tabulated D call, TRBD2, remains unverified against the DNA. The length of the CDR3 is 14 amino acids, counting both ends. Germline values: CDR1 MNHEY, CDR2 SMNVEV (reference sequence). The CDR3 region is CASSLSRKTDEAYL.

This clone turned up a few times. The chain employs TRBV9 and TRBJ2-7; D gene uncertain. The CDR3 sequence is 13 residues long. Trimming took off 0 bases at V and 3 bases at J, with 7 bases between the two ends. The germline V gene has CDR1 SGDLS and CDR2 YYNGEE. The CDR3 loop is CASSVGFGYEQYF. The DNA of the CDR3 is TGTGCCAGCAGCGTAGGGTTCGGCTACGAGCAGTACTTC.

The chain joins TRBV30 to TRBJ1-1; TRBD1 might be the D (5 bases). CDR1 is GTSNPN, CDR2 SVGIG, per germline (reference sequence). CDR3 length equals 12 residues. The V gene lost 7 bases and the J gene lost 4 bases, with 13 bases spanning the gap. The DNA for the CDR3 is TGTGCCTCGGACAAAAAGGGCACTGAAGCTTTCTTT. Its protein product is CASDKKGTEAFF.

This CDR3 is CASSALAGVSNEQFF. The CDR3 coding sequence is TGCGCCAGCAGTGCCCTCGCGGGAGTGTCGAATGAGCAGTTCTTC. The gene calls are TRBV10-1 and TRBJ2-1, with 7 bases matching TRBD2. V dropped 4 bases and J dropped 7; count of bases not matched to a gene: 10. Germline-derived CDR1 and CDR2 are WNHNN and SYGVQD (reference sequence). The length of the CDR3 is 15 residues.

This sequence joins TRBV5-6 and TRBJ1-5; D gene uncertain. Per germline, CDR1 SGHDT and CDR2 YYEEEE. V dropped 4 bases and J dropped 4 bases, with 6 bases sitting between them. This CDR3 is built from 12 residues. CDR3 in amino acids: CASSALNQPQHF. CDR3 nucleotide sequence: TGTGCCAGCAGCGCACTTAATCAGCCCCAGCATTTT. Supplemented by reference TRBV5-6 and TRBJ1-5, the full variable domain reads DAGVTQSPTHLIKTRGQQVTLRCSPKSGHDTVSWYQQALGQGPQFIFQYYEEEERQRGNFPDRFSGHQFPNYSSELNVNALLLGDSALYLCASSALNQPQHFGDGTRLSIL.

The chain combines TRBV6-1 with TRBJ2-7; weak D call: TRBD2 (5 bases). CDR3 length: 20 residues. The germline CDR1 and CDR2 sequences are MNHNS and SASEGT. Trimming pared 0 bases from V and 0 bases from J, leaving 24 bases between. The CDR3 bases are TGTGCCAGCAGTGAAGCGCTCCCACTTTTGGCCGGGATCTTCTCCTACGAGCAGTACTTC. It codes for CASSEALPLLAGIFSYEQYF.

The gene calls are TRBV19 and TRBJ2-1; D unresolved. V was shortened by 0 bases and J by 8 bases, with 8 bases between the two germline ends. CDR1 LNHDA and CDR2 SQIVND come from the germline V gene (reference sequence). The CDR3 length is 13 residues. CDR3 in amino acids: CASSIDETDEQFF. For the CDR3, the DNA is TGTGCCAGTAGTATAGATGAGACTGATGAGCAGTTCTTC.

This sequence joins TRBV7-2 and TRBJ1-1, with TRBD1 matching over 7 bases. The junction had 17 bases not matched to a gene; V was cut back by 5 bases and J by 5 bases. The CDR3 has 17 amino acids. The germline V gene has CDR1 SGHTA and CDR2 FQGNSA. CDR3 nucleotide sequence: TGTGCCAGCAGCGCAGACATTCCAGGGGGAGGTTGGACTGAAGCTTTCTTT. As protein: CASSADIPGGGWTEAFF.

Worth noting for this clone: Other nucleotide sequences in the sample specify the same CDR3. This chain connects TRBV11-2 to TRBJ2-5; D is perhaps TRBD2 (5 bases). Per germline, CDR1 SGHAT and CDR2 FQNNGV. V was shortened by 1 base and J by 5 bases, with 14 bases between the two germline ends. The CDR3 spans 15 residues. The CDR3 sequence is CASSLVGSSGETQYF. CDR3 nucleotides: TGTGCCAGCAGCTTAGTCGGCAGTTCGGGGGAGACCCAGTACTTC.

The V and J genes are TRBV11-2 and TRBJ2-7; D possibly corresponds to TRBD1 (5 bases). The CDR3 contains 14 residues. Germline-derived CDR1 and CDR2 are SGHAT and FQNNGV. The germline V and J ends were trimmed by 5 bases and 3 bases, with 14 bases remaining between them. CDR3 sequence reads: CASSLMGHLYEQYF. CDR3 nucleotide sequence: TGTGCCAGCAGCCTGATGGGGCACCTCTACGAGCAGTACTTC. The variable domain in full, with the rest retrieved from reference TRBV11-2 and TRBJ2-7, is EAGVAQSPRYKIIEKRQSVAFWCNPISGHATLYWYQQILGQGPKLLIQFQNNGVVDDSQLPKDRFSAERLKGVDSTLKIQPAKLEDSAVYLCASSLMGHLYEQYFGPGTRLTVT.

The genes are TRBV7-9 and TRBJ2-2; 8 positions match TRBD1. In germline, CDR1 is SEHNR, CDR2 FQNEAQ (reference sequence). V was pared by 6 bases and J by 5 bases, with 11 bases of the junction left unmatched. The CDR3 runs to 16 residues. The CDR3 is CASRNAGGRETGELFF. Here the CDR3 DNA reads TGTGCCAGCAGGAACGCAGGGGGCCGTGAGACCGGGGAGCTGTTTTTT. The full variable domain, completed using reference TRBV7-9 and TRBJ2-2, is DTGVSQNPRHKITKRGQNVTFRCDPISEHNRLYWYRQTLGQGPEFLTYFQNEAQLEKSRLLSDRFSAERPKGSFSTLEIQRTEQGDSAMYLCASRNAGGRETGELFFGEGSRLTVL.

The chain carries TRBV5-6 and TRBJ1-4; unclear D gene. CDR3 length: 16 residues. Deletions cut 6 bases from V and 7 bases from J, with 22 bases between. CDR1 and CDR2 from the germline V gene are SGHDT and YYEEEE. The CDR3 reads CASTDWAGVMGEKLFF. The CDR3 DNA is TGTGCCAGCACGGATTGGGCCGGGGTAATGGGTGAAAAACTGTTTTTT.

J is TRBJ2-1 and V is TRBV28; D is tentatively TRBD1 or TRBD2 (5 bases each). Trimming shortened V by 7 bases and J by 3 bases, and 19 bases separated the two germline ends. Germline V gene lookup returns CDR1 MDHEN and CDR2 SYDVKM. The CDR3 is made up of 16 amino acids. The CDR3 is CASKSRYGTFYNEQFF. Written as DNA, the CDR3 is TGTGCCAGCAAGTCCCGTTACGGGACGTTCTACAATGAGCAGTTCTTC.

This rearrangement joins TRBV10-3 to TRBJ1-1; 8 bases align to TRBD1. The trim removed 3 bases at V and 1 base at J, leaving 4 bases unmatched. Germline V gene sequence: CDR1 ENHRY, CDR2 SYGVKD. The CDR3 covers 15 residues. Here the CDR3 DNA reads TGTGCCATCAGTGACACCGGGACAGGGAACACTGAAGCTTTCTTT. Translation: CAISDTGTGNTEAFF.

The chain links TRBV9 to TRBJ1-6; possibly TRBD1 for D (5 bases). From germline, CDR1 is SGDLS and CDR2 YYNGEE. Trimming removed 4 bases from V and 8 bases from J, with 16 bases in between. This CDR3 has 15 residues. The DNA for the CDR3 is TGTGCCAGCAGCTCAGGGCCCCTACCCCATTCACCCCTCCACTTT. As protein: CASSSGPLPHSPLHF.

The rearrangement uses TRBV27 and TRBJ1-2, with D possibly being TRBD1 (5 bases). V lost 2 bases and J 2 bases, leaving 21 bases between the germline ends. Germline CDR1 reads MNHEY; CDR2 reads SMNVEV (reference sequence). The CDR3 is 18 amino acids. Here the CDR3 reads CASSLDPAPGTNNYGYTF. The CDR3 DNA reads TGTGCCAGCAGTTTAGACCCCGCGCCCGGGACCAACAACTATGGCTACACCTTC.

This clone was recorded only once. The chain carries TRBV7-2 and TRBJ2-1; weak D call: TRBD2 (6 bases). Germline assignment: CDR1 SGHTA and CDR2 FQGNSA. Trimming left V 6 bases short and J 4 bases short, with 19 bases between. This CDR3 has 16 residues. CDR3 bases: TGTGCCAGCAGGGTGGGGCCAGGAGGGTATTACAATGAGCAGTTCTTC. As protein: CASRVGPGGYYNEQFF.